This T cell receptor beta chain was obtained from a study of metastatic and nonmetastatic thyroid tumors. Study-level information: Repertoires of blood and of tissue (tumor or nodule) from malignant and benign thyroid patients were compared.

Patients had received no treatment of any kind before thyroid surgery. Germline V lookup: CDR1 MNHEY, CDR2 SVGEGT. The CDR3 runs to 14 residues. Trimming shortened V by 8 bases and J by 9 bases, and 17 bases separated the two germline ends. Study conclusions and caveats: Relative to benign nodules, malignant thyroid tumors were reportedly characterized by significantly elevated TCR beta diversity in blood and tumor.

This clone is judged medium-sized. Its matching antigen is unknown. Methods used by the authors: What underpinned the distant-metastasis classifier for papillary thyroid cancer was the set of CDR3 differences across clinicopathological groups. TCRdb re-clonotyped the PCR reads through MiXCR. The V and J calls were not made by the authors but by TCRdb's processing. This table has 15,000 or so clones, 15% to 19% appearing once. The specimen was blood. The chain joins TRBV6-2 or TRBV6-3 to TRBJ1-6; no reliable D call. The clonotype comes from a female donor with papillary thyroid cancer or a benign thyroid nodule (not recorded which). Some clones in this sample may be carry-over from other donors' samples. The CDR3 is CASSQGIRGSPLHF. The CDR3 DNA reads TGTGCCAGCTCTCAAGGGATCCGGGGTTCACCCCTCCACTTT.